Shown below are 11 T cell receptor beta chains from a single sample sequenced in a study of blood T cell repertoires in COVID-19. Some clones are missing from TCRdb's copy, which holds only in-frame ones; the method was immunoSEQ multiplex PCR. The data contain approximately 94,000 clones, approximately 86% of them seen just once; the ten biggest clones take up about 8%. Sequenced: peripheral blood. The origin of the receptors is a woman in her sixties or seventies with acute or convalescent COVID-19.

The rearrangement uses TRBV27 and TRBJ2-1; TRBD1 is a possible D gene (6 bases). The V and J ends lost 5 bases and 0 bases respectively, with 14 bases between them. CDR3 length: 16 residues. Per the germline V gene, CDR1 is MNHEY and CDR2 is SMNVEV (reference sequence). The CDR3 here is CASSKTGPSSYNEQFF. The DNA for the CDR3 is TGTGCCAGCAGTAAAACAGGGCCGAGCTCCTACAATGAGCAGTTCTTC.

This chain joins TRBV7-9 and TRBJ2-1; TRBD2 matches 7 bases. Germline V gene lookup returns CDR1 SEHNR and CDR2 FQNEAQ (reference sequence). CDR3 length equals 13 residues. The CDR3 DNA follows: TGTGCGGCGGGAGTCCCCTCCTACAATGAGCAGTTCTTC. Amino acid sequence: CAAGVPSYNEQFF.

The chain is built from TRBV27 and TRBJ2-7, with D possibly matching TRBD2 (6 bases). V shed 6 bases and J shed 3 bases, with 15 bases lying between them. CDR1 is MNHEY, CDR2 SMNVEV, per germline (reference sequence). The CDR3 contains 14 residues. The CDR3 DNA follows: TGTGCCAGCAGCTGGGGACTCGGCAACTACGAGCAGTACTTC. This encodes CASSWGLGNYEQYF.

The V and J genes are TRBV9 and TRBJ2-5, with 8 bases that match TRBD2. The CDR3 has 13 residues. V lost 4 bases and J lost 7; bases outside the gene matches: 6. The germline gives CDR1 SGDLS, CDR2 YYNGEE. CDR3 DNA sequence: TGTGCCAGCAGCTCCCGGGAGGGGGGGACCCAGTACTTC. It codes for CASSSREGGTQYF.

This clone came up once. The chain joins TRBV11-2 to TRBJ2-1; TRBD2 aligns across 11 bases. The V segment lost 2 bases and the J segment 7 bases; nucleotides outside the gene matches: 7. Germline assignment: CDR1 SGHAT and CDR2 FQNNGV. The CDR3 covers 16 residues. The CDR3 DNA reads as TGTGCCAGCAGCTTAAATAGCGGGGGGGCCGGGAATGAGCAGTTCTTC. Translated: CASSLNSGGAGNEQFF.

The V gene is TRBV29-1, the J gene TRBJ2-1, with a weak D call TRBD1 (6 bases). This CDR3 is built from 12 residues. CDR1 is SQVTM, CDR2 ANQGSEA, per germline. The V and J ends lost 5 bases and 4 bases respectively, with 9 bases between them. The CDR3 region is CSVHDRYNEQFF. DNA for the CDR3: TGCAGCGTTCATGACAGGTACAATGAGCAGTTCTTC.

The rearrangement joins TRBV7-8 to TRBJ2-3; TRBD2 matches 12 bases. V was pared by 4 bases and J by 1 base, with 6 bases of the junction left unmatched. CDR1 is SGHVS and CDR2 is FQNEAQ in the germline V gene. The CDR3 consists of 17 residues. The CDR3 bases are TGTGCCAGCAGCTCCGGAAGACTAGCGGGGGGCACAGATACGCAGTATTTT. As protein: CASSSGRLAGGTDTQYF.

This clone has a single count. The V gene is TRBV19, the J gene TRBJ2-7, with D maybe TRBD1 (6 bases). CDR1 and CDR2 from the germline V gene are LNHDA and SQIVND (reference sequence). The CDR3 spans 15 residues. V dropped 4 bases and J dropped 3 bases, with 16 bases sitting between them. The CDR3 DNA reads TGTGCCAGTAGTAGAGGACAGATCTTAAACTACGAGCAGTACTTC. Translated, it gives CASSRGQILNYEQYF. Full variable domain (outside the CDR3, taken from reference TRBV19 and TRBJ2-7): DGGITQSPKYLFRKEGQNVTLSCEQNLNHDAMYWYRQDPGQGLRLIYYSQIVNDFQKGDIAEGYSVSREKKESFPLTVTSAQKNPTAFYLCASSRGQILNYEQYFGPGTRLTVT.

The CDR3 is CASSPNSGDTQYF. CDR3 in DNA: TGTGCCAGCAGCCCTAATAGCGGCGATACGCAGTATTTT. The rearrangement joins TRBV3-1 (or the pseudogene TRBV3-2) to TRBJ2-3, with D possibly TRBD2 on 6 matching bases. With 4 bases removed from V and 6 bases from J, the gap between germline ends came to 11 bases. Germline V gene sequence: CDR1 LGHDT, CDR2 YNNKEL (reference sequence). The CDR3 extends over 13 amino acids.

This chain uses TRBV2 with TRBJ2-2, with 7 bases aligning to TRBD2. The CDR3 loop spans 17 amino acids. Germline V gene lookup returns CDR1 SNHLY and CDR2 FYNNEI. V was clipped by 4 bases and J by 1 base; unmatched bases: 9. CDR3 amino acids: CASSAHPLAWNTGELFF. CDR3 coding DNA: TGTGCCAGCAGTGCCCATCCACTAGCGTGGAACACCGGGGAGCTGTTTTTT.

The V gene is TRBV9, the J gene TRBJ2-7; tentative D call: TRBD2 (6 bases). The CDR3 runs 16 residues. From germline, CDR1 is SGDLS and CDR2 YYNGEE. V lost 2 bases to trimming and J lost 7 bases, with 22 bases between them. This chain's CDR3 is CASSVTTGTGPTEQYF. The CDR3 DNA reads TGTGCCAGCAGCGTGACGACGGGGACTGGCCCTACGGAGCAGTACTTC.